The following is a T cell receptor beta chain sequence with its context. Clones were read by immunoSEQ multiplex PCR, and TCRdb kept only the in-frame ones, dropping some. The table shows 68,000 or so clones, with about 89% occurring only once. The V gene's germline CDR1 is MNHEY and CDR2 SVGAGI. Trimming left V 8 bases short and J 0 bases short, with 5 bases between. The CDR3 is 13 residues long. The data are from a study of T cell changes during pregnancy in multiple sclerosis. V usage is TRBV6-5 and J usage is TRBJ2-6; D not certain. The material was peripheral blood, obtained in the second trimester of pregnancy. This sequence originates from a female donor with multiple sclerosis, enrolled in a pregnancy study. Here the CDR3 reads CASRVSGANVLTF. The DNA of the CDR3 is TGTGCCAGCCGGGTCTCTGGGGCCAACGTCCTGACTTTC.